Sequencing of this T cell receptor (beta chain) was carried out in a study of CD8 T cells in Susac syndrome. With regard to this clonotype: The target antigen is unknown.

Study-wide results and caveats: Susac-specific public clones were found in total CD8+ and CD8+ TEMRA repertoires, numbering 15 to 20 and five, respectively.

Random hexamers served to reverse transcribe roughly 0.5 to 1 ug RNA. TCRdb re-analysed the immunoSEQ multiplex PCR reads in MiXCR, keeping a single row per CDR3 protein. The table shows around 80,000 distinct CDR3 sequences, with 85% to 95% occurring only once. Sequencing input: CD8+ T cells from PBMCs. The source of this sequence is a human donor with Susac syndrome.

CDR3 loop: CASSYSRPKETQYF. In DNA form, the CDR3 reads TGTGCCAGCAGTTACTCGCGTCCGAAAGAGACCCAGTACTTC. The chain combines TRBV6-5 with TRBJ2-5; unclear D gene. V was shortened by 0 bases and J by 3 bases, with 8 bases between the two germline ends. The CDR3 contains 14 residues. Germline CDR1 reads MNHEY; CDR2 reads SVGAGI.